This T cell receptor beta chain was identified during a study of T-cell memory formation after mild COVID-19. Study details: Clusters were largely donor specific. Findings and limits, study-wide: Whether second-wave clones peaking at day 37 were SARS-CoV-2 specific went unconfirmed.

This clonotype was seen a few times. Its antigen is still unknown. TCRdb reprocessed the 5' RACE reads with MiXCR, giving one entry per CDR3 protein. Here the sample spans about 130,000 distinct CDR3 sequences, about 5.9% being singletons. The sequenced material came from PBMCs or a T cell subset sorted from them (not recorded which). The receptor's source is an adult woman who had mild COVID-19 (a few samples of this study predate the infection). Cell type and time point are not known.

CDR3: CASSRRASAYGYTF. In nucleotides, the CDR3 is TGTGCCAGCAGCCGAAGGGCTAGCGCCTATGGCTACACCTTC. This sequence joins TRBV3-1 and TRBJ1-2, with D unresolved. Germline loops: CDR1 LGHDT, CDR2 YNNKEL (reference sequence). The CDR3 length is 14 residues. Trimming took 4 bases from V and 4 from J, leaving 13 bases between them.